This T cell receptor beta chain derives from a study of blood T cells in healthy people across ages. The use of a sample-barcoded 5' primer and a J-beta primer mix characterized a second PCR of about 6 to 12 cycles. TCRdb independently ran MiXCR on the 5' RACE reads; one entry per CDR3 protein. Among 750,000 to 950,000 distinct CDR3 sequences listed, roughly 24% were seen once. The CDR3 runs 14 residues. J was trimmed by 2 bases and V by 6 bases; bases with no gene match: 6. These data also featured in a second study, about T cells of mothers and their children.

This TCR was sampled from a boy aged 10-17 years in good health. V is TRBV12-3 or TRBV12-4 and J is TRBJ2-7, with 8 bases aligning to TRBD1. Specimen: blood. The CDR3: CASSRQGMAYEQYF. The CDR3 nucleotides are TGTGCCAGCAGCCGACAGGGGATGGCCTACGAGCAGTACTTC.